Following are 20 T cell receptor beta chains from one sample sequenced in a study of blood T cell repertoires in COVID-19. TCRdb keeps only in-frame clones here, not all; method: immunoSEQ multiplex PCR. The sample includes over 200,000 clones, 80% to 90% of them seen just once. Sequenced input: peripheral blood. All receptors derive from a man aged 18 to 29 with active or convalescent COVID-19.

The rearrangement joins TRBV27 to TRBJ1-2; 7 bases fit TRBD1. Germline values: CDR1 MNHEY, CDR2 SMNVEV (reference sequence). The length of the CDR3 is 14 residues. V lost 6 bases to trimming and J lost 8 bases; unmatched junction nucleotides: 12. DNA of the CDR3: TGTGCCAGCAGAAAAGGACAGGTTGGAGGCGGCTACACCTTC. Protein: CASRKGQVGGGYTF.

This chain connects TRBV7-8 to TRBJ1-5, with TRBD1 identical over 10 bases. The CDR3 runs to 16 residues. J gave up 4 bases and V 2 bases, and 5 bases lay outside the gene matches. The germline V gene encodes CDR1 SGHVS and CDR2 FQNEAQ. CDR3 DNA sequence: TGTGCCAGCAGCTTAAGTCGGGGACAGGGGAATCAGCCCCAGCATTTT. Translation gives CASSLSRGQGNQPQHF.

J is TRBJ2-3 and V is TRBV7-9; D is unclear. Per germline, CDR1 SEHNR and CDR2 FQNEAQ (reference sequence). This CDR3 has 12 residues. The V gene lost 7 bases and the J gene lost 2 bases, with 7 bases spanning the gap. CDR3 in amino acids: CASTPDTDTQYF. CDR3 coding DNA: TGTGCCAGCACCCCAGACACAGATACGCAGTATTTT.

The V call is TRBV11-2, the J call TRBJ2-5; 7 bases agree with TRBD1. The CDR3 loop spans 15 amino acids. Germline V gene sequence: CDR1 SGHAT, CDR2 FQNNGV. V shed 4 bases, J shed 0 bases, and the junction held 5 bases outside the gene matches. The CDR3 region has the DNA TGTGCCAGCAGCTCACAGGGGTGGTACCAAGAGACCCAGTACTTC. It specifies CASSSQGWYQETQYF.

The rearrangement links TRBV12-5 to TRBJ2-7; D might be TRBD1 (6 bases). Trimming pared 2 bases from V and 2 bases from J, leaving 16 bases between. The CDR3 sequence is 16 residues long. The germline CDR1 and CDR2 sequences are LGHNT and FRNRAP. The CDR3 loop is CASGLPVSGHTYEQYF. In DNA, the CDR3 is TGTGCTAGTGGTTTGCCGGTTTCGGGACACACCTACGAGCAGTACTTC.

This chain connects TRBV5-6 to TRBJ2-7; 9 bases match TRBD2. With V trimmed by 2 bases and J by 10 bases, 4 bases remained unmatched. The CDR3 sequence is 12 residues long. Looked up from germline, CDR1 is SGHDT and CDR2 is YYEEEE. CDR3 loop: CASSLAGGLQYF. CDR3 DNA sequence: TGTGCCAGCAGCTTAGCGGGAGGCCTTCAGTACTTC.

The J gene is TRBJ2-1, the V gene TRBV7-9; tentative D call: TRBD2 (6 bases). V was clipped by 5 bases and J by 4 bases, with 6 bases between them. The CDR3 totals 12 residues. Germline CDR1 reads SEHNR; CDR2 reads FQNEAQ (reference sequence). Here the CDR3 reads CASSGLYNEQFF. As DNA, the CDR3 is TGTGCCAGCAGCGGACTATACAATGAGCAGTTCTTC.

The genes are TRBV5-1 and TRBJ1-4; no clear D gene. The germline V gene encodes CDR1 SGHRS and CDR2 YFSETQ. The CDR3 is 13 residues long. V was clipped by 3 bases and J by 5 bases, with 8 bases between them. The CDR3 is CASSSDPNEKLFF. CDR3 in DNA: TGCGCCAGCAGCTCAGATCCGAATGAAAAACTGTTTTTT. The variable domain in full, completed from reference TRBV5-1 and TRBJ1-4, reads KAGVTQTPRYLIKTRGQQVTLSCSPISGHRSVSWYQQTPGQGLQFLFEYFSETQRNKGNFPGRFSGRQFSNSRSEMNVSTLELGDSALYLCASSSDPNEKLFFGSGTQLSVL.

CDR3 bases: TGTGCCAGCAGCAAAGGAGGCCGAATGCATAGCTCTGGGGCCAACGTCCTGACTTTC. Residues: CASSKGGRMHSSGANVLTF. The chain employs TRBV21-1 and TRBJ2-6; the table gives TRBD2 as D, unverified against the DNA. TRBV21-1 is a listed pseudogene. The CDR3 has 19 amino acids.

This clone was observed a single time. V usage is TRBV5-1 and J usage is TRBJ2-7, with 8 positions matching TRBD2. V was pared by 2 bases and J by 2 bases, with 6 bases of the junction left unmatched. Germline CDR1 is SGHRS and CDR2 is YFSETQ. The CDR3 is 15 amino acids. The CDR3 is CASSFSSGNTYEQYF. In DNA form, the CDR3 reads TGCGCCAGCAGCTTTAGTAGCGGGAATACCTACGAGCAGTACTTC.

The V call is TRBV6-6, the J call TRBJ1-1, with TRBD1 matching over 12 bases. Looked up from germline, CDR1 is MNHNY and CDR2 is SVGAGI (reference sequence). The CDR3 is 16 residues long. The J segment lost 1 base and the V segment lost 5 bases, leaving 5 bases of the junction unmatched. As DNA, the CDR3 is TGTGCCAGCAGTCCCGGGACAGGGGGCGCGAACACTGAAGCTTTCTTT. It encodes CASSPGTGGANTEAFF.

This clone was observed at least ten times. The chain uses TRBV19 and TRBJ1-3; TRBD1 aligns across 8 bases. This CDR3 comprises 15 residues. Germline V lookup: CDR1 LNHDA, CDR2 SQIVND (reference sequence). Trimming at V came to 7 bases and at J to 3 bases, leaving 8 bases not matched to a gene. CDR3 sequence reads: CASNPDRVVGNTIYF. The CDR3 nucleotides are TGTGCCAGTAACCCGGACAGGGTGGTTGGAAACACCATATATTTT.

This chain connects TRBV5-4 to TRBJ2-7, with 9 bases fitting TRBD2. The CDR3 contains 15 residues. CDR1 SGHNT and CDR2 YYREEE come from the germline V gene (reference sequence). Trimming removed 3 bases from V and 3 bases from J; junction bases left unmatched: 7. The CDR3: CASSYPSGTNYEQYF. The CDR3 DNA reads as TGTGCCAGCAGCTATCCTAGCGGGACCAACTACGAGCAGTACTTC. Full variable domain (missing parts from reference TRBV5-4 and TRBJ2-7): ETGVTQSPTHLIKTRGQQVTLRCSSQSGHNTVSWYQQALGQGPQFIFQYYREEENGRGNFPPRFSGLQFPNYSSELNVNALELDDSALYLCASSYPSGTNYEQYFGPGTRLTVT.

This clone was found once. The V gene is TRBV5-1, the J gene TRBJ1-3; D is uncertain. The CDR3 is made up of 17 amino acids. V was shortened by 0 bases and J by 0 bases, with 13 bases between the two germline ends. CDR1 is SGHRS and CDR2 is YFSETQ in the germline V gene. For the CDR3, the DNA is TGCGCCAGCAGCTTGGGCCTCAGGCAGAGCTCTGGAAACACCATATATTTT. Residues: CASSLGLRQSSGNTIYF.

The chain employs TRBV5-1 and TRBJ1-1; D is unclear. V was cut by 4 bases and J by 8 bases, with 12 bases left in between. The CDR3 totals 12 residues. Per germline, CDR1 SGHRS and CDR2 YFSETQ. CDR3 amino acids: CASSAGLSEAFF. The CDR3 region has the DNA TGCGCCAGCAGCGCCGGACTCTCGGAAGCTTTCTTT.

About this clone: One junction end does not reproduce the germline sequence, and a read error may be involved. V usage is TRBV2 and J usage is TRBJ1-1; D is undetermined. Germline V gene data show CDR1 as SNHLY and CDR2 as FYNNEI. This CDR3 comprises 13 residues. CDR3 region: CASVLDMNTEAFF. In nucleotides, the CDR3 is TGCGCGAGCGTACTCGACATGAACACTGAAGCTTTCTTT.

The chain combines TRBV15 with TRBJ1-4; 7 nucleotides align to TRBD1. Per germline, CDR1 LNHNV and CDR2 YYDKDF (reference sequence). V lost 5 bases, J lost 8 bases, and 5 bases stayed unmatched. The CDR3 sequence is 13 residues long. The CDR3 DNA follows: TGTGCCACCAGCCTAGGGGGCCGGGAAAAACTGTTTTTT. This codes for CATSLGGREKLFF.

The chain carries TRBV18 and TRBJ1-1; D gene ambiguous. V lost 1 base, J lost 0 bases, and 6 bases lay in between. This CDR3 is 14 amino acids long. Germline loops: CDR1 KGHSH, CDR2 LQKENI. Written as DNA, the CDR3 is TGTGCCAGCTCACCACAGAGTATGAACACTGAAGCTTTCTTT. Translated, it gives CASSPQSMNTEAFF.

The rearrangement joins TRBV27 to TRBJ1-2; TRBD1 matches 10 bases. This CDR3 comprises 16 residues. Germline CDR1 MNHEY, CDR2 SMNVEV (reference sequence). Trimming took 4 bases from V and 0 from J; bases not matched to a gene: 5. This CDR3 reads CASSSGTGAANYGYTF. CDR3 DNA sequence: TGTGCCAGCAGTTCTGGGACAGGGGCGGCTAACTATGGCTACACCTTC.

The chain joins TRBV30 to TRBJ2-1; TRBD2 matches at 10 bases. Trimming at V came to 4 bases and at J to 8 bases, leaving 5 bases not matched to a gene. Germline V CDR1 and CDR2: GTSNPN, SVGIG (reference sequence). This CDR3 is built from 13 residues. CDR3 DNA: TGTGCCTGGAACCTAGCGGGAGTGGATGAGCAGTTCTTC. This translates into CAWNLAGVDEQFF.